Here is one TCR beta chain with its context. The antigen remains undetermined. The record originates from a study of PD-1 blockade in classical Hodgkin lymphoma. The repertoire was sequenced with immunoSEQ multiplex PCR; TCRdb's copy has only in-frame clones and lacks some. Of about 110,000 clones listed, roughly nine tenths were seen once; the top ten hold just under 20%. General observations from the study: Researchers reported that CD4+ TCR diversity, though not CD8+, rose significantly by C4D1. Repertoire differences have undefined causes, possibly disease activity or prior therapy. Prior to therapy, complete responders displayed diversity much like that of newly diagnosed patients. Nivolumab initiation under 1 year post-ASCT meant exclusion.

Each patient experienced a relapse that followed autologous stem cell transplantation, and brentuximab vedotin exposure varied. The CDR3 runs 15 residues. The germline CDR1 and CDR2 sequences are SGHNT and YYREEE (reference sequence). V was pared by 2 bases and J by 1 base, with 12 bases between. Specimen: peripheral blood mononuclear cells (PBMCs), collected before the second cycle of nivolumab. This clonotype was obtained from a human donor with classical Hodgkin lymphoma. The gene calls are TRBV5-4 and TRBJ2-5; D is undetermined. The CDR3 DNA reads TGTGCCAGCAGCTTAAAGGGTTTGGGCCAAGAGACCCAGTACTTC. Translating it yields CASSLKGLGQETQYF.